Described below is a single TCR beta chain sequence and its context. Its antigen is unknown. The data are from a study of T cell clones after liver transplantation. Study overall: Liver transplant recipients had immunosuppression withdrawal attempted within 2 years. Samples came pre-transplant, pre-randomization before withdrawal, and post-randomization after withdrawal ended.

Study-level findings and limits: Post-transplant time points were not standardized, so conclusions are preliminary. In two subjects, few donor cells limited the measurable donor-reactive repertoire.

Germline V lookup: CDR1 MNHEY, CDR2 SMNVEV (reference sequence). CDR3 length equals 15 residues. V lost 4 bases and J lost 5; bases outside the gene matches: 8. Assay used: immunoSEQ multiplex PCR; TCRdb lists only in-frame clones, some missing. The data show fewer than 20,000 clones, with more than 80% seen just once and 10% to 15% held by the top ten. The clonotype was recovered from a human patient who received a liver transplant. The graft donor may account for some of the T cells. This specimen was CD8+ T cells from blood, taken 45 to 46 months after liver transplant. V and J are TRBV27 and TRBJ2-5, with 9 bases fitting TRBD2. CDR3 amino acids: CASSSPLAGSETQYF. The CDR3, as DNA: TGTGCCAGCAGTTCCCCGCTAGCGGGAAGTGAGACCCAGTACTTC.